The rows below give T cell receptor beta chains drawn from one sample of a study of shared clonotypes between healthy human individuals. Sequencing used immunoSEQ multiplex PCR; TCRdb keeps in-frame clones, though not all of them. Of about 2 million clones in the sample, about 95% were seen once. What was sequenced was naive CD8+ T cells sorted from blood. The source is a man aged 18 to 30 in good health. Both conserved end residues are trimmed from each CDR3. Each record gives: V gene, J gene, D gene, CDR3 protein. A D gene is named only where the DNA matches it firmly.

TRBV5-1	TRBJ2-1	NA	ASSLSAPSYNEQF
TRBV16	TRBJ2-5	TRBD2	ASSQWRLAGGSETQY
TRBV7-2	TRBJ2-5	NA	ASSLALQETQY
TRBV13	TRBJ2-7	NA	ASSSTSDEQY
TRBV6-6	TRBJ1-5	NA	ASEDTLNQPQH
TRBV7-9	TRBJ2-5	TRBD1	ASSSTGQPQETQY
TRBV9	TRBJ2-1	TRBD1	ASSDRGPNEQF
TRBV6-6	TRBJ2-5	NA	ASSYSGKETQY
TRBV29-1	TRBJ2-3	NA	SASGDSYTDTQY
TRBV9	TRBJ2-7	TRBD2	ASSVGTSDYEQY